Listed below are T cell receptor beta chains from one sample, sequenced in a study of blood T cell repertoires in COVID-19. Sequenced by immunoSEQ multiplex PCR; TCRdb stores in-frame clones only, minus some. The sample gives roughly 250,000 clones, over 70% of which show up once; 8.6% is in the top ten. The sequencing sample was made of peripheral blood. The receptors derive from a human donor in a cohort sampled during active COVID-19. The CDR3 runs from the conserved cysteine through the conserved F or W. Fields, in order: CDR3 length, clone size, D gene, V gene, J gene, CDR3 protein, CDR3 DNA. A D gene is named only where the DNA matches it firmly. Clone size appears in some rows only: once, few, many, or a class for an expanded clone.

14	-	-	TRBV23-1	TRBJ1-3	CASSLAVVGNTIYF	TGCGCCAGCAGCCTGGCGGTTGTTGGAAACACCATATATTTT
12	-	-	TRBV29-1	TRBJ2-2	CSVERDTGELFF	TGCAGCGTTGAACGCGACACCGGGGAGCTGTTTTTT
17	-	-	TRBV28	TRBJ2-3	CASSLYGVGRRTDTQYF	TGTGCCAGCAGTTTATACGGCGTGGGCAGGCGCACAGATACGCAGTATTTT
12	-	-	TRBV12-5	TRBJ2-7	CASGRDFYEQYF	TGTGCTAGTGGGCGGGACTTTTACGAGCAGTACTTC
17	few	TRBD1	TRBV5-8	TRBJ2-7	CASSTGQGVLTSYEQYF	TGTGCCAGCAGCACGGGACAGGGAGTCTTGACCTCCTACGAGCAGTACTTC
15	-	-	TRBV5-6	TRBJ2-1	CASSLTGGTVDEQFF	TGTGCCAGCAGCTTGACCGGGGGTACTGTCGATGAGCAGTTCTTC
14	-	-	TRBV7-9	TRBJ1-5	CASSLGQGLQPQHF	TGTGCCAGCAGCTTAGGGCAGGGGTTACAGCCCCAGCATTTT
18	-	-	TRBV21-1	TRBJ1-5	CASSAWTGFTPSNQPQHF	TGTGCCAGCAGCGCATGGACAGGGTTCACCCCCAGCAATCAGCCCCAGCATTTT
19	-	TRBD1	TRBV5-6	TRBJ1-2	CASSSVQGANGLALYGYTF	TGTGCCAGCAGCTCGGTACAGGGGGCGAATGGGTTAGCCCTTTATGGCTACACCTTC
14	-	-	TRBV28	TRBJ1-4	CASSPGQLNEKLFF	TGTGCCAGCAGCCCGGGACAACTTAATGAAAAACTGTTTTTT
23	-	TRBD2	TRBV3-1/TRBV3-2	TRBJ2-2	CASSPWVGAGVLGSYTNTGELFF	TGTGCCAGCAGCCCGTGGGTGGGAGCGGGGGTCCTAGGCTCCTATACGAACACCGGGGAGCTGTTTTTT
18	-	TRBD1	TRBV24-1	TRBJ1-4	CATSDSPGQGPANEKLFF	TGTGCCACCAGTGATTCGCCGGGACAGGGGCCGGCTAATGAAAAACTGTTTTTT
15	-	-	TRBV5-4	TRBJ2-1	CASSLESLLRNEQFF	TGTGCCAGCAGCTTGGAAAGCCTCCTACGCAATGAGCAGTTCTTC
15	-	-	TRBV19	TRBJ1-4	CASRSVSGNLEKLFF	TGTGCCAGTAGATCGGTGTCAGGCAACTTAGAAAAACTGTTTTTT
16	-	-	TRBV10-1	TRBJ2-1	CASSDGGRASYNEQFF	TGCGCCAGCAGTGATGGGGGGAGAGCCTCCTACAATGAGCAGTTCTTC
18	-	-	TRBV5-1	TRBJ2-3	CASSLGTSGIPGTDTQYF	TGCGCCAGCAGCCTGGGGACAAGCGGGATTCCCGGGACAGATACGCAGTATTTT
12	few	TRBD1	TRBV19	TRBJ1-2	CAGRGTTYGYTF	TGTGCCGGCAGGGGGACCACCTATGGCTACACCTTC
11	-	-	TRBV20-1	TRBJ2-5	CSAREYGTQYF	TGCAGTGCTAGGGAGTATGGGACCCAGTACTTC
19	-	-	TRBV5-4	TRBJ1-1	CASSLEPGRTRIANTEAFF	TGTGCCAGCAGCTTGGAGCCGGGTCGAACAAGAATAGCGAACACTGAAGCTTTCTTT
16	-	TRBD2	TRBV6-2/TRBV6-3	TRBJ2-7	CASSYTGLARQGEQYF	TGTGCCAGCAGTTACACAGGACTAGCCCGGCAGGGCGAGCAGTACTTC
18	once	TRBD1	TRBV4-1	TRBJ1-6	CASSHDDRGPPYNSPLHF	TGCGCCAGCAGCCACGATGACAGGGGACCGCCTTATAATTCACCCCTCCACTTT
13	-	-	TRBV28	TRBJ2-1	CAIKDAWSNEQFF	TGTGCCATCAAAGATGCGTGGAGCAATGAGCAGTTCTTC
12	-	-	TRBV6-5	TRBJ1-2	CASSPTNYGYTF	TGTGCCAGCAGTCCTACCAACTATGGCTACACCTTC
15	-	-	TRBV9	TRBJ1-1	CASSPYQGMNTEAFF	TGTGCCAGCAGCCCATATCAGGGCATGAACACTGAAGCTTTCTTT
18	-	-	TRBV5-1	TRBJ1-2	CASTKIGVGPLANYGYTF	TGCGCCAGCACCAAAATCGGGGTAGGCCCGTTAGCTAACTATGGCTACACCTTC
16	-	TRBD2	TRBV28	TRBJ2-7	CASSILRGSGVYEQYF	TGTGCCAGCAGTATTCTACGTGGTAGCGGGGTTTACGAGCAGTACTTC
14	-	-	TRBV2	TRBJ2-1	CASSVVRTGSEQFF	TGTGCCAGCAGTGTGGTGAGGACGGGGAGTGAGCAGTTCTTC
16	-	-	TRBV14	TRBJ2-7	CASSQRTQTITYEQYF	TGTGCCAGCAGCCAAAGGACACAAACTATAACCTACGAGCAGTACTTC
16	once	-	TRBV6-4	TRBJ2-3	CASSDYGGPQSDTQYF	TGTGCCAGCAGTGACTATGGCGGGCCCCAGTCGGATACGCAGTATTTT
14	few	-	TRBV7-9	TRBJ2-1	CASSLKGGSNEQFF	TGTGCCAGCAGCTTAAAAGGCGGTAGCAATGAGCAGTTCTTC
13	few	TRBD2	TRBV6-2/TRBV6-3	TRBJ2-1	CASSRSAGGPQFF	TGTGCCAGCAGCCGTTCGGCGGGGGGGCCGCAGTTCTTC
15	-	-	TRBV9	TRBJ1-3	CASSVDARGGNTIYF	TGTGCCAGCAGCGTAGATGCGCGAGGGGGAAACACCATATATTTT
15	-	TRBD1	TRBV28	TRBJ1-3	CASSPSTGSGNTIYF	TGTGCCAGCAGTCCCTCGACAGGGTCGGGAAACACCATATATTTT
15	-	TRBD1	TRBV19	TRBJ1-6	CASSSGTGRNSPLHF	TGTGCCAGTAGTAGCGGGACAGGGAGGAATTCACCCCTCCACTTT
14	-	-	TRBV6-2/TRBV6-3	TRBJ2-1	CASSYPGFYNEQFF	TGTGCCAGCAGTTACCCAGGCTTCTACAATGAGCAGTTCTTC
15	once	TRBD1	TRBV5-3	TRBJ1-4	CARSAPQGPNEKLFF	TGTGCCAGAAGCGCGCCACAGGGGCCCAATGAAAAACTGTTTTTT
13	once	-	TRBV28	TRBJ2-7	CASSLGTSYEQYF	TGTGCCAGCAGTTTGGGCACCTCCTACGAGCAGTACTTC
16	-	TRBD1	TRBV6-5	TRBJ1-6	CASSYSSTGGGSPLHF	TGTGCCAGCAGTTACTCTTCGACAGGGGGAGGATCACCCCTCCACTTT
15	-	-	TRBV19	TRBJ2-5	CATRELDQGQETQYF	TGTGCCACTAGAGAGTTGGACCAGGGCCAAGAGACCCAGTACTTC
15	-	-	TRBV18	TRBJ2-7	CASSIGQGGTYEQYF	TGTGCCAGCTCAATAGGACAGGGAGGGACCTACGAGCAGTACTTC
18	-	TRBD1	TRBV19	TRBJ1-1	CASSIAPGGLIMNTEAFF	TGTGCCAGTAGTATAGCCCCAGGGGGCTTGATAATGAACACTGAAGCTTTCTTT
14	-	TRBD1	TRBV27	TRBJ2-7	CASSTPGTEDEQYF	TGTGCCAGCAGTACTCCCGGGACAGAGGACGAGCAGTACTTC